This passage covers 19 T cell receptor beta chains from one sample sequenced in a study of OX40 agonist ivuxolimab in advanced cancers. Clones were sequenced by immunoSEQ multiplex PCR, and TCRdb holds only the in-frame ones, with some missing. The sample yields fewer than 20,000 clones, 75% to 85% seen once. The sample consisted of CD4+ or CD8+ T cells sorted from blood, taken in a trial of the OX40 agonist ivuxolimab. These receptor sequences come from an adult with an advanced solid tumor such as melanoma, head and neck, liver or kidney cancer.

This chain links TRBV9 with TRBJ1-3; 7 bases match TRBD1. The CDR3 totals 17 residues. Per germline, CDR1 SGDLS and CDR2 YYNGEE. Trimming cost V 3 bases and J 0 bases; bases outside gene matches: 9. The CDR3 region has the DNA TGTGCCAGCAGCGCAGGGGACAGTAGATACTCTGGAAACACCATATATTTT. Residues: CASSAGDSRYSGNTIYF.

The chain is built from TRBV19 and TRBJ2-7; 12 nucleotides align to TRBD2. Germline V gives CDR1 LNHDA, CDR2 SQIVND (reference sequence). The CDR3 has 15 residues. V was clipped by 8 bases and J by 7 bases; unmatched bases: 12. CDR3 bases: TGTGCCAGTTCCAAGTTGACTAGCGGGGGCCAGGAGCAGTACTTC. It yields the protein CASSKLTSGGQEQYF.

This clone is a singleton in its sample. The gene calls are TRBV7-2 and TRBJ2-5; TRBD2 matches 11 bases. Germline loops: CDR1 SGHTA, CDR2 FQGNSA. V lost 7 bases and J lost 3; bases outside the gene matches: 7. CDR3 length equals 15 residues. In DNA form, the CDR3 reads TGTGCCAGCACGCGGGGGGGACTAGCGGAAGAGACCCAGTACTTC. This gives the protein CASTRGGLAEETQYF.

The V and J genes are TRBV5-1 and TRBJ2-6; D is perhaps TRBD1 (6 bases). V gave up 2 bases and J gave up 0 bases, with 15 bases separating them. CDR1 is SGHRS and CDR2 is YFSETQ in the germline V gene. This CDR3 is 18 amino acids long. CDR3 sequence: CASSLLGTSYSGANVLTF. Written as DNA, the CDR3 is TGCGCCAGCAGCTTATTGGGGACAAGTTACTCTGGGGCCAACGTCCTGACTTTC.

The chain carries TRBV9 and TRBJ1-1, with 7 bases that match TRBD1. Germline assignment: CDR1 SGDLS and CDR2 YYNGEE. The CDR3 is 15 amino acids. Losses at the gene ends were 6 bases for V and 1 base for J; bases not matched to a gene: 9. DNA for the CDR3: TGTGCCAGCACCAGGGGGGGGTCCTCGAACACTGAAGCTTTCTTT. Translation gives CASTRGGSSNTEAFF.

This sequence joins TRBV27 and TRBJ2-4, with a possible D match to TRBD1 (6 bases). This CDR3 comprises 14 residues. V gave up 7 bases and J gave up 6 bases, with 16 bases separating them. Germline values: CDR1 MNHEY, CDR2 SMNVEV (reference sequence). CDR3 sequence reads: CASTAQGRGNIQYF. In DNA, the CDR3 is TGTGCCAGCACGGCACAGGGTCGGGGAAACATTCAGTACTTC.

The CDR3 sequence: CASSIVWPSGANVLTF. The CDR3 nucleotides read TGTGCCAGTAGTATCGTCTGGCCTTCTGGGGCCAACGTCCTGACTTTC. This chain links TRBV19 with TRBJ2-6; D is ambiguous. Germline V gene lookup returns CDR1 LNHDA and CDR2 SQIVND (reference sequence). The CDR3 length is 16 residues. Deletions cut 3 bases from V and 1 base from J, with 10 bases between.

The gene calls are TRBV15 and TRBJ1-3; maybe TRBD1 (5 bases). The germline gives CDR1 LNHNV, CDR2 YYDKDF (reference sequence). The CDR3 is 15 amino acids. The V end lost 1 base, the J end lost 3 bases, and 10 bases lay between the germline ends. CDR3 coding DNA: TGTGCCACCAGCAGAGTGAGGGGTAGTGGAAACACCATATATTTT. This codes for CATSRVRGSGNTIYF.

V and J are TRBV7-2 and TRBJ1-5; 8 positions agree with TRBD1. Germline lookup yields CDR1 SGHTA and CDR2 FQGNSA. CDR3 length equals 14 residues. Germline trimming cut 6 bases from V and 3 bases from J; bases unmatched to any gene: 4. The CDR3 spells CASRQQGDNQPQHF. The CDR3 nucleotides are TGTGCCAGCAGACAACAGGGGGACAATCAGCCCCAGCATTTT.

The V call is TRBV19, the J call TRBJ2-7; unclear D gene. This CDR3 contains 14 residues. Trimming removed 4 bases from V and 5 bases from J, with 15 bases in between. Germline assignment: CDR1 LNHDA and CDR2 SQIVND (reference sequence). CDR3 protein: CASSSQAIRNEQYF. The CDR3 nucleotides are TGTGCCAGTAGTAGTCAGGCTATTCGGAACGAGCAGTACTTC.

This clone was seen a single time. The chain combines TRBV4-3 with TRBJ1-1; the D is unclear. V lost 6 bases, J lost 1 base, and 9 bases lay in between. The V gene's germline CDR1 is LGHNA and CDR2 YSLEER. The CDR3 has 13 residues. CDR3 sequence reads: CASRLGGNTEAFF. The CDR3 DNA reads as TGCGCCAGCAGGCTCGGAGGGAACACTGAAGCTTTCTTT.

The gene calls are TRBV12-1 and TRBJ2-5; TRBD2 is the table's D call, not checked against the DNA. TRBV12-1 has pseudogene status. This CDR3 is 19 amino acids long. The CDR3 protein is CASSFGMERRECVLETQYF. For the CDR3, the DNA is TGTGCCAGCAGCTTTGGGATGGAGAGGCGGGAGTGTGTATTAGAGACCCAGTACTTC.

The CDR3 region has the DNA TGTGCCAGCAGCCAGGCCGGGGGACTAGCGGGATTGGCTTACTTC. This translates into CASSQAGGLAGLAYF. The gene calls are TRBV14 and TRBJ2-7; 13 bases are a match to TRBD2. Germline V lookup: CDR1 SGHDN, CDR2 FVKESK. This CDR3 comprises 15 residues. V lost 3 bases and J lost 13; bases outside the gene matches: 12.

CDR3: CASSFTQADGYTF. CDR3 sequence (DNA): TGTGCCAGCAGCTTTACACAGGCTGATGGCTACACCTTC. The chain employs TRBV7-9 and TRBJ1-2; D might be TRBD1 (5 bases). The CDR3 covers 13 residues. Germline values: CDR1 SEHNR, CDR2 FQNEAQ (reference sequence). The V gene lost 3 bases and the J gene lost 6 bases, with 11 bases spanning the gap.

The rearrangement links TRBV28 to TRBJ1-2; 11 bases agree with TRBD1. This CDR3 is built from 14 residues. Per the germline V gene, CDR1 is MDHEN and CDR2 is SYDVKM. After removal of 2 bases from V and 8 bases from J, the junction contained 4 bases not matched to a gene. CDR3 in amino acids: CASSLRGQGGGYTF. The CDR3 DNA reads as TGTGCCAGCAGTTTAAGGGGACAGGGGGGCGGCTACACCTTC.

The rearrangement joins TRBV30 to TRBJ2-2, with TRBD1 matching 8 bases. J was trimmed by 0 bases and V by 3 bases; bases with no gene match: 3. The germline V gene encodes CDR1 GTSNPN and CDR2 SVGIG (reference sequence). The CDR3 loop spans 15 amino acids. In nucleotides, the CDR3 is TGTGCCTGGAGATCACAGGGGGCGAACACCGGGGAGCTGTTTTTT. Protein sequence: CAWRSQGANTGELFF.

The rearrangement links TRBV6-1 to TRBJ2-3; 13 nucleotides line up with TRBD2. Germline CDR1 is MNHNS and CDR2 is SASEGT. The ends lost 3 bases at V and 2 bases at J; junction bases unmatched: 5. This CDR3 is 17 amino acids long. The CDR3 loop reads CASSDGTSGTYTDTQYF. CDR3 nucleotides: TGTGCCAGCAGTGACGGGACTAGCGGGACTTACACAGATACGCAGTATTTT.

The chain joins TRBV7-3 to TRBJ2-1, with a weak D call TRBD2 (6 bases). Trimming removed 5 bases at V and 6 bases at J, with 17 bases between. The germline gives CDR1 SGHTA, CDR2 FQGTGA. The CDR3 covers 15 residues. The CDR3 region has the DNA TGTGCCAGCAGCGTAGGAGGGCCTCTAGGCAATGAGCAGTTCTTC. Protein: CASSVGGPLGNEQFF.

V gene TRBV5-4 combines with J gene TRBJ1-1; D is unresolved. The CDR3 length is 14 residues. In germline, CDR1 is SGHNT, CDR2 YYREEE (reference sequence). Trimming took 0 bases from V and 2 from J, leaving 8 bases between them. The CDR3 coding sequence is TGTGCCAGCAGCTTGGGTGTAGCAAACACTGAAGCTTTCTTT. Translating it yields CASSLGVANTEAFF.